The 29 T cell receptor beta chains given below trace back to one sample, sequenced in a study of identical twins' blood T cells. TCRdb re-analysed the 5' RACE reads in MiXCR, keeping a single row per CDR3 protein. The sample holds around 380,000 distinct CDR3 sequences, under 30% seen once. Sequencing was performed on PBMCs. The origin of the receptors is a woman between 18 and 55 years old in good health.

This clonotype was seen many times. The gene calls are TRBV6-5 and TRBJ1-1; a weak D match, TRBD1 (5 bases). V was pared by 2 bases and J by 2 bases, with 12 bases between. The CDR3 totals 15 residues. Per the germline V gene, CDR1 is MNHEY and CDR2 is SVGAGI. This CDR3 is CASSYQGGGNTEAFF. CDR3 in DNA: TGTGCCAGCAGTTACCAAGGCGGGGGTAACACTGAAGCTTTCTTT.

This clonotype was counted many times. V is TRBV2 and J is TRBJ2-7; 7 nucleotides align to TRBD1. J gave up 3 bases and V 7 bases, and 9 bases lay outside the gene matches. The germline CDR1 and CDR2 sequences are SNHLY and FYNNEI. The CDR3 loop spans 14 amino acids. The DNA of the CDR3 is TGTGCCAGCACCAAGGACAGGTTGCACTACGAGCAGTACTTC. It yields the protein CASTKDRLHYEQYF.

The CDR3 reads CASSLASGVNTEAFF. CDR3 DNA: TGCGCCAGCAGCTTGGCCTCAGGGGTGAACACTGAAGCTTTCTTT. V is TRBV5-1 and J is TRBJ1-1, with D possibly being TRBD1 (6 bases). The CDR3 totals 15 residues. From germline, CDR1 is SGHRS and CDR2 YFSETQ. V lost 0 bases, J lost 0 bases, and 9 bases lay in between.

This clonotype was observed a handful of times. The chain's CDR3 is CSVVGGVNNEQFF. The DNA of the CDR3 is TGCAGCGTTGTCGGCGGGGTAAACAATGAGCAGTTCTTC. The V and J genes are TRBV29-1 and TRBJ2-1, with D maybe TRBD2 (6 bases). Trimming removed 4 bases at V and 5 bases at J, with 12 bases between. The CDR3 runs to 13 residues. Germline lookup yields CDR1 SQVTM and CDR2 ANQGSEA.

The gene calls are TRBV6-5 and TRBJ1-2; no clear D. V dropped 8 bases and J dropped 6 bases, with 19 bases sitting between them. The CDR3 sequence is 14 residues long. Germline V gene lookup returns CDR1 MNHEY and CDR2 SVGAGI. Written as DNA, the CDR3 is TGTGCCAGCGGATCGGACCTGGCAACAAATGGCTACACCTTC. This sequence encodes CASGSDLATNGYTF.

The CDR3: CSAPPGEGGEKLFF. Here the CDR3 DNA reads TGCAGTGCGCCGCCAGGGGAGGGAGGTGAAAAACTGTTTTTT. This sequence joins TRBV20-1 and TRBJ1-4, with D maybe TRBD1 (6 bases). Trimming cost V 6 bases and J 7 bases, with 18 bases left between them. The CDR3 has 14 residues. Germline V CDR1 and CDR2: DFQATT, SNEGSKA (reference sequence).

This clonotype was observed a handful of times. This chain uses TRBV28 with TRBJ2-1; TRBD2 might be the D (5 bases). V was pared by 5 bases and J by 6 bases, with 14 bases between. CDR1 and CDR2 from the germline V gene are MDHEN and SYDVKM. The CDR3 loop spans 14 amino acids. The CDR3 is CASSIPAVRNEQFF. The CDR3 DNA reads as TGTGCCAGCAGTATACCAGCGGTACGCAATGAGCAGTTCTTC.

The V and J genes are TRBV5-4 and TRBJ1-3, with D unclear. The CDR3 consists of 12 residues. Trimming took 4 bases from V and 3 from J, leaving 5 bases between them. Germline values: CDR1 SGHNT, CDR2 YYREEE (reference sequence). DNA for the CDR3: TGTGCCAGCAGCACGGATGGAAACACCATATATTTT. This encodes CASSTDGNTIYF.

This chain uses TRBV9 with TRBJ1-5; D not certain. Germline V gene lookup returns CDR1 SGDLS and CDR2 YYNGEE. This CDR3 spans 15 amino acids. Trimming shortened V by 4 bases and J by 0 bases, and 11 bases separated the two germline ends. This CDR3 reads CASSPWGHSNQPQHF. CDR3 sequence (DNA): TGTGCCAGCAGCCCCTGGGGTCATAGCAATCAGCCCCAGCATTTT.

The V and J genes are TRBV5-6 and TRBJ2-7; possible D gene TRBD2, 5 bases. Germline CDR1 SGHDT, CDR2 YYEEEE. V lost 1 base and J lost 7, with 6 bases in between. CDR3 length: 11 amino acids. Here the CDR3 DNA reads TGTGCCAGCAGCTTGTGGAGGGAGCAGTACTTC. This encodes CASSLWREQYF. Variable domain in full (rest from reference TRBV5-6 and TRBJ2-7): DAGVTQSPTHLIKTRGQQVTLRCSPKSGHDTVSWYQQALGQGPQFIFQYYEEEERQRGNFPDRFSGHQFPNYSSELNVNALLLGDSALYLCASSLWREQYFGPGTRLTVT.

The chain is built from TRBV11-2 and TRBJ2-1; 9 bases align to TRBD1. J lost 6 bases, V lost 0 bases, and 6 bases had no gene match. CDR3 length: 16 amino acids. Germline CDR1 and CDR2: SGHAT and FQNNGV. In DNA form, the CDR3 reads TGTGCCAGCAGCTTAGATCCGGGACAGGGATCCAATGAGCAGTTCTTC. Translation gives CASSLDPGQGSNEQFF.

The chain combines TRBV20-1 with TRBJ1-4; 7 bases are shared with TRBD1. The CDR3 covers 16 residues. The trim removed 0 bases at V and 3 bases at J, leaving 7 bases unmatched. Germline V gene lookup returns CDR1 DFQATT and CDR2 SNEGSKA (reference sequence). The CDR3 region is CSARDIARGSNEKLFF. The DNA for the CDR3 is TGCAGTGCTAGAGATATTGCCAGGGGGTCTAATGAAAAACTGTTTTTT.

CDR3 sequence (DNA): TGTGCTAGTGGTTGGGGTTCGCTCTCTATCACCGGGGAGCTGTTTTTT. The encoded protein is CASGWGSLSITGELFF. The chain couples TRBV12-5 to TRBJ2-2, with D hard to call. Per the germline V gene, CDR1 is LGHNT and CDR2 is FRNRAP. This CDR3 has 16 amino acids. The V end lost 4 bases, the J end lost 4 bases, and 16 bases lay between the germline ends.

In its sample, this clonotype was seen a few times. The genes are TRBV19 and TRBJ1-1; 8 bases align to TRBD1. J gave up 1 base and V 9 bases, and 10 bases lay outside the gene matches. The germline CDR1 and CDR2 sequences are LNHDA and SQIVND (reference sequence). The CDR3 contains 15 residues. CDR3 residues: CASLLGGTGNTEAFF. In DNA, the CDR3 is TGTGCCAGCCTTTTAGGGGGGACAGGGAACACTGAAGCTTTCTTT.

The rearrangement joins TRBV6-5 to TRBJ1-3; D remains ambiguous. V lost 0 bases, J lost 0 bases, and 6 bases lay in between. From germline, CDR1 is MNHEY and CDR2 SVGAGI. The CDR3 is made up of 15 amino acids. The CDR3 here is CASSYSHSSGNTIYF. In nucleotides, the CDR3 is TGTGCCAGCAGTTACTCACACTCCTCTGGAAACACCATATATTTT.

J is TRBJ1-1 and V is TRBV5-1; D unresolved. The CDR3 is 14 amino acids. Between the trimmed V and J ends, which lost 4 bases and 0 bases, there was a span of 10 bases. Germline CDR1 SGHRS, CDR2 YFSETQ. As DNA, the CDR3 is TGCGCCAGCAGCCCGTTAGTCGTGAACACTGAAGCTTTCTTT. Amino acid sequence: CASSPLVVNTEAFF.

This chain connects TRBV18 to TRBJ2-7; D may be TRBD1 (5 bases). Per the germline V gene, CDR1 is KGHSH and CDR2 is LQKENI. The CDR3 covers 14 residues. V was trimmed by 2 bases and J by 4 bases, leaving 12 bases between them. For the CDR3, the DNA is TGTGCCAGCTCACCAAATAGCAGGGCTTACGAGCAGTACTTC. Translation: CASSPNSRAYEQYF.

This clonotype has only a few counts. The chain carries TRBV9 and TRBJ2-1, with D possibly being TRBD2 (5 bases). This CDR3 is built from 15 residues. The germline CDR1 and CDR2 sequences are SGDLS and YYNGEE. With 0 bases removed from V and 5 bases from J, the gap between germline ends came to 12 bases. The CDR3 is CASSVEGSANNEQFF. The CDR3 DNA sequence: TGTGCCAGCAGCGTAGAAGGTAGCGCAAACAATGAGCAGTTCTTC.

This clonotype was recorded a few times. This chain links TRBV6-1 with TRBJ1-2; 10 nucleotides match TRBD1. The germline gives CDR1 MNHNS, CDR2 SASEGT. CDR3 length: 15 residues. Unmatched junction bases numbered 6, after V lost 4 bases and J lost 4 bases. CDR3 sequence: CASSARDRGLYGYTF. The CDR3 coding sequence is TGTGCCAGCAGTGCCCGGGACAGGGGACTCTATGGCTACACCTTC.

This clonotype was recorded a few times. The chain has TRBV15 and TRBJ2-5; no clear D. The CDR3 loop spans 13 amino acids. V lost 0 bases and J 4 bases, leaving 6 bases between the germline ends. The germline V gene encodes CDR1 LNHNV and CDR2 YYDKDF (reference sequence). The CDR3 coding sequence is TGTGCCACCAGCAGAGATTACGGAGAGACCCAGTACTTC. Translation gives CATSRDYGETQYF.

On this clonotype: Possible read error: a much larger clone is one base away. This chain links TRBV12-3 or TRBV12-4 with TRBJ1-1; no definite D call. V was cut by 7 bases and J by 1 base, with 10 bases left in between. The length of the CDR3 is 13 residues. CDR3 sequence (DNA): TGTGCCAGCACCAAACCACGGAACACTGAAGCTTTCTTT. This translates into CASTKPRNTEAFF.

The chain joins TRBV18 to TRBJ1-5; TRBD1 aligns across 8 bases. Germline V gene lookup returns CDR1 KGHSH and CDR2 LQKENI. V lost 6 bases, J lost 6 bases, and 7 bases stayed unmatched. The CDR3 contains 14 residues. The CDR3 is CASSKDRVAQPQHF. The CDR3 DNA follows: TGTGCCAGCTCCAAGGACAGGGTAGCTCAGCCCCAGCATTTT.

This clonotype was found many times. The chain employs TRBV29-1 and TRBJ2-3; 8 nucleotides match TRBD2. V lost 2 bases, J lost 4 bases, and 5 bases stayed unmatched. This CDR3 is 14 amino acids long. Germline-derived CDR1 and CDR2 are SQVTM and ANQGSEA. In DNA, the CDR3 is TGCAGCGTTGAATACCGGGGGGGAGCAGATACGCAGTATTTT. It translates to CSVEYRGGADTQYF.

This clonotype was detected only a few times. The CDR3 reads CASSQNVGGDYGYTF. CDR3 DNA: TGCGCCAGCAGCCAAAATGTCGGTGGGGACTATGGCTACACCTTC. This rearrangement joins TRBV4-3 to TRBJ1-2; no firm D call. The CDR3 has 15 residues. The germline gives CDR1 LGHNA, CDR2 YSLEER. V was pared by 2 bases and J by 3 bases, with 13 bases between.

The rearrangement uses TRBV6-2 or TRBV6-3 and TRBJ2-1; 9 positions agree with TRBD2. Germline CDR1 and CDR2: MNHEY and SVGEGT. With V trimmed by 2 bases and J by 9 bases, 8 bases remained unmatched. The CDR3 length is 15 residues. This CDR3 is CASSYGSSGKSEQFF. Here the CDR3 DNA reads TGTGCCAGCAGTTACGGGTCTAGCGGGAAATCTGAGCAGTTCTTC.

This clonotype was observed a single time. The chain has TRBV23-1 and TRBJ1-1; the match to TRBD1 covers 9 bases. TRBV23-1 is an open reading frame whose function is uncertain. V was pared by 0 bases and J by 4 bases, with 12 bases of the junction left unmatched. CDR3 length: 18 residues. The DNA of the CDR3 is TGCGCCAGCAGTCAATCGCGCGGACAGGGGATTCGAGGCACTGAAGCTTTCTTT. As protein: CASSQSRGQGIRGTEAFF.

A few counts support this clonotype. The rearrangement links TRBV20-1 to TRBJ2-5; D gene uncertain. Germline CDR1 is DFQATT and CDR2 is SNEGSKA (reference sequence). V gave up 3 bases and J gave up 4 bases, with 6 bases separating them. This CDR3 is built from 11 residues. The CDR3 sequence is CSASVLETQYF. DNA of the CDR3: TGCAGTGCTAGCGTCCTAGAGACCCAGTACTTC.

Turning to this clonotype: Relative to the germline gene, one junction end is altered; a read error may explain this. The chain uses TRBV6-5 and TRBJ2-5, with D perhaps TRBD1 (5 bases). This CDR3 is built from 15 residues. CDR1 and CDR2 from the germline V gene are MNHEY and SVGAGI. The CDR3 DNA is TGTGCCAGCAGTTACTCGGGGCAGATCCAAGAGACCCAGCACTTC. Protein product: CASSYSGQIQETQHF.

The genes are TRBV29-1 and TRBJ2-1; 12 bases line up with TRBD1. Germline V gene sequence: CDR1 SQVTM, CDR2 ANQGSEA. With 6 bases clipped from V and 6 bases from J, the junction kept 6 bases outside the gene matches. The CDR3 spans 14 residues. CDR3 in amino acids: CSVFGTGGFNEQFF. CDR3 coding DNA: TGCAGCGTGTTCGGGACAGGGGGCTTCAATGAGCAGTTCTTC.